These 3 T cell receptor beta chains were all obtained from the same sample, sequenced in a study of metastatic and nonmetastatic thyroid tumors. None of the patients had undergone any treatment ahead of thyroid surgery. TCRdb re-called clones via MiXCR from the PCR reads. The sample includes tens of thousands of clones, 15% of them seen just once. Material for sequencing was blood. Source of these receptors: a female donor with papillary thyroid cancer or a benign thyroid nodule (not recorded which). Some clones in this sample may be carry-over from other donors' samples.

This chain uses TRBV18 with TRBJ2-7; D is possibly TRBD2 (5 bases). V was shortened by 3 bases and J by 6 bases, with 9 bases between the two germline ends. The CDR3 runs 12 residues. Looked up from germline, CDR1 is KGHSH and CDR2 is LQKENI. CDR3 in DNA: TGTGCCAGCTCACCGAGACGGGGCGAGCAGTACTTC. Its translation is CASSPRRGEQYF.

This clone was detected ten times or more. The chain employs TRBV28 and TRBJ1-5; TRBD1 agrees at 10 bases. The V gene's germline CDR1 is MDHEN and CDR2 SYDVKM. The V segment lost 6 bases and the J segment 2 bases; nucleotides outside the gene matches: 4. The CDR3 loop spans 15 amino acids. CDR3 coding DNA: TGTGCCAGCAGCGACGGGACAGGGGGCAATCAGCCCCAGCATTTT. Encoded protein: CASSDGTGGNQPQHF.

This clone was seen repeatedly, ten times or more. The junction differs from germline at one of its ends, possibly a read error. The chain employs TRBV7-6 and TRBJ2-3; 15 bases match TRBD2. From germline, CDR1 is SGHVS and CDR2 FNYEAQ. The CDR3 is 19 residues long. The CDR3 coding sequence is TGTGCTAGCAGCCCGGGACTAGCGGGAGGAAACCTCGGGGCAGATACGCAGTATTTT. Translated, it gives CASSPGLAGGNLGADTQYF.